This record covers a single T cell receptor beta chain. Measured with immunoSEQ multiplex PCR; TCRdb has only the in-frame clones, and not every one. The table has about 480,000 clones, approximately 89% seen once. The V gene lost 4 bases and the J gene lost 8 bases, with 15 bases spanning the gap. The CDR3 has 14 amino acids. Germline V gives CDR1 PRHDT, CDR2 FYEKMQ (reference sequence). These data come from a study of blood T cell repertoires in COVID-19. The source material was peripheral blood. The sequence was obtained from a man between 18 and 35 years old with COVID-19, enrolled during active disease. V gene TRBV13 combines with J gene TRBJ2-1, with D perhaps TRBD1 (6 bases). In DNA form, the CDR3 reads TGTGCCAGCAGCTCACAGGGTTTGAAAGATGAGCAGTTCTTC. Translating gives CASSSQGLKDEQFF.